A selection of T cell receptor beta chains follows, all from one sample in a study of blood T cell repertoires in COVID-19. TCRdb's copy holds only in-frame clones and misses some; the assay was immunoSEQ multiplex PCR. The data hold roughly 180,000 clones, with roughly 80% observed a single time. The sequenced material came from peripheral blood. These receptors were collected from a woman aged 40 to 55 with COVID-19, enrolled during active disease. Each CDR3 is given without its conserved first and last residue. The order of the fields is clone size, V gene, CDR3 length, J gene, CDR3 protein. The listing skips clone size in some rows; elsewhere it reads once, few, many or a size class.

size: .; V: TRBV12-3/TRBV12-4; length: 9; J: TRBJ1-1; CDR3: ASSWDSEAF
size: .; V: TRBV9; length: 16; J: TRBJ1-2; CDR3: ASSVALSGQGANYGYT
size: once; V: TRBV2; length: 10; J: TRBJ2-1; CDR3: ASSVVREGQF
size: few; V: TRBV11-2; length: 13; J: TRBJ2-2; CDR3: ASRGRGPKVGELF
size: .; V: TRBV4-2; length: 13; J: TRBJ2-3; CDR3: ASSPESGSRDTQY
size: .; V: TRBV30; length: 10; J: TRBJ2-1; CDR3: ARGLAGGRQF
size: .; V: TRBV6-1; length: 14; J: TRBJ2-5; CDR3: ASSETVAGRQETQY
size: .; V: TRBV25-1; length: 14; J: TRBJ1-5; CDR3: ASSDPPGGSNQPQH
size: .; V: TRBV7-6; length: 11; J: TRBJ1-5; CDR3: ASSLYFGQPQH
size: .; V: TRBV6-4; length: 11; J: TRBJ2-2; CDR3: ASRPEDTGELF
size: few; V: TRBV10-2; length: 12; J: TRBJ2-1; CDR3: ASSEMRLETTQF
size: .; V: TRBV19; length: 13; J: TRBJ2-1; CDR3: ASSIQGSRYNEQF
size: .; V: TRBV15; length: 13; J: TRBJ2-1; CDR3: ATSRDLTGVNEQF
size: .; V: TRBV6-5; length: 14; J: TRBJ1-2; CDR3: ASSYFITGAKTGYT
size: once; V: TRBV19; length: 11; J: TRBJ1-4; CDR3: ASQGWTDEKLF
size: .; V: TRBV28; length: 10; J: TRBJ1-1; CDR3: ASSWTGIGAF
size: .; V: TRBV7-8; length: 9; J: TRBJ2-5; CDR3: ASSTTGLKY
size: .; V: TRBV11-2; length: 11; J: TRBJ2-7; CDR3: ASSSGLAYEQY
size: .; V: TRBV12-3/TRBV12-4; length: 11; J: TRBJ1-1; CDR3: ASRRTGGTEAF
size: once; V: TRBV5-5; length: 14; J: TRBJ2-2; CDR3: ASSLNRQGATGELF
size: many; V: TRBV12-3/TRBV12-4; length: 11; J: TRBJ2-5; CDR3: ASSKTRWETQY
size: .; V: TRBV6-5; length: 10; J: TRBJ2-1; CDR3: ASSPGDHEQF
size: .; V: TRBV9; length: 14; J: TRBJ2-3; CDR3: ASSQELAGSTDTQY
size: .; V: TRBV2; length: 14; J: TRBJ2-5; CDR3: ASSGGTGGVGETQY
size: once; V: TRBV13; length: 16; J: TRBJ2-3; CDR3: ASSLTGLAGVGTDTQY
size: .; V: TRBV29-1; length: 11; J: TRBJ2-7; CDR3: SVWLSSSYEQY
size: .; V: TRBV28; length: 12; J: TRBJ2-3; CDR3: ASMRGLNTDTQY
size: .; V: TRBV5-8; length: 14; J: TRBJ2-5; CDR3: ASSPGQGLYQETQY
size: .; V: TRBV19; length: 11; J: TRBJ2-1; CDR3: ASSMAGVDEQF
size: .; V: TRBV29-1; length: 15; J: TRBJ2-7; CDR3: SVAAVGGGGPPEEQY
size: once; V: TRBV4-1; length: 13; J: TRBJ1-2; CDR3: ASSQGTGGQGGYT
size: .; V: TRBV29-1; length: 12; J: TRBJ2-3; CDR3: SVERQGRRDTQY
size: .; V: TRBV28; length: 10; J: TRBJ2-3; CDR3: ASTPSRDRQY
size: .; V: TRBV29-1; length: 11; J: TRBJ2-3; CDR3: SFGDKPGDTQY
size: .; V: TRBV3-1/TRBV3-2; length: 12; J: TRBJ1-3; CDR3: ASSPGGPGNTIY
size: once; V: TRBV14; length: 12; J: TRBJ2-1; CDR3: ASSHLLVGNEQF
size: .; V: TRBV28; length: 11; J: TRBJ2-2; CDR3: ASSPYRTGELF
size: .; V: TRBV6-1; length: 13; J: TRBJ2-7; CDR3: ASSDVASGRNEQY